A selection of T cell receptor beta chains follows, all from one sample in a study of beta chain features in type 1 diabetes. The table came from immunoSEQ multiplex PCR; TCRdb's copy has only in-frame clones and leaves some out. The table includes 150,000 to 200,000 clones, around 8.4% detected once. The sequenced sample was central memory CD4+ T cells from blood. The receptors stem from a young woman with type 1 diabetes. CDR3s include the opening cysteine and the closing phenylalanine or tryptophan. A D gene is named only where the DNA matches it firmly. Clone sizes are given selectively: once, few, many, or a class where the clone is expanded.

d_gene | abundance | j_gene | v_gene | CDR3aa | CDR3nt
TRBD2 | . | TRBJ2-5 | TRBV15 | CATNPGRGVETQYF | TGTGCCACCAATCCGGGACGGGGGGTGGAGACCCAGTACTTC
. | few | TRBJ2-7 | TRBV4-3 | CASSQGPTSTYEQYF | TGCGCCAGCAGCCAGGGCCCGACTAGTACCTACGAGCAGTACTTC
. | few | TRBJ2-1 | TRBV21-1 | CASSSRGRDCDSYNEQFF | TGTGCCAGCAGCTCCCGAGGCCGGGACTGCGACTCCTACAATGAGCAGTTCTTC
TRBD1 | . | TRBJ2-2 | TRBV14 | CASSQVGTDYTGELFF | TGTGCCAGCAGCCAAGTCGGGACAGACTACACCGGGGAGCTGTTTTTT
TRBD2 | few | TRBJ2-3 | TRBV5-1 | CASSGTSTSGGTYTDTQYF | TGCGCCAGCAGCGGGACTTCGACTAGCGGGGGGACTTACACAGATACGCAGTATTTT
TRBD2 | . | TRBJ2-7 | TRBV7-6 | CASSAGLAGVREQYF | TGTGCCAGCAGCGCAGGACTAGCGGGAGTTAGGGAGCAGTACTTC
. | . | TRBJ2-5 | TRBV19 | CASSRRRPQETQYF | TGTGCCAGTAGTAGGCGGAGACCTCAAGAGACCCAGTACTTC
. | . | TRBJ1-2 | TRBV19 | CASRQTYGYTF | TGTGCCAGTAGACAGACCTATGGCTACACCTTC
TRBD1 | . | TRBJ1-6 | TRBV7-9 | CAVAAGGHNSPLHF | TGTGCCGTCGCCGCAGGGGGACATAATTCACCCCTCCACTTT
TRBD2 | . | TRBJ2-5 | TRBV7-2 | CASSSIAGNQETQYF | TGTGCCAGCAGCTCCATAGCGGGGAACCAAGAGACCCAGTACTTC
. | few | TRBJ2-1 | TRBV11-3 | CASGGHEGSGEQFF | TGTGCCAGCGGCGGCCACGAGGGATCCGGTGAGCAGTTCTTC
. | . | TRBJ2-1 | TRBV10-3 | CASVDPGQSNEQFF | TGTGCCAGTGTCGACCCGGGACAAAGCAATGAGCAGTTCTTC
TRBD1 | . | TRBJ2-5 | TRBV30 | CAWTPYRGVETQYF | TGTGCCTGGACCCCATACAGGGGTGTCGAGACCCAGTACTTC
. | . | TRBJ2-1 | TRBV28 | CATGEPSYNEQFF | TGTGCCACCGGTGAACCGTCCTACAATGAGCAGTTCTTC
. | few | TRBJ2-1 | TRBV11-3 | CASSQIRGNEQFF | TGTGCCAGCAGCCAGATACGGGGAAATGAGCAGTTCTTC
TRBD1 | few | TRBJ1-2 | TRBV14 | CASSTRTGRGYTF | TGTGCCAGCAGCACCCGGACAGGGAGGGGCTACACCTTC
. | many | TRBJ1-6 | TRBV2 | CASTKLEVGSPLHF | TGTGCCAGCACTAAACTGGAGGTGGGTTCACCCCTCCACTTT
. | . | TRBJ2-3 | TRBV20-1 | CSAAQDTQYF | TGCAGTGCCGCACAGGATACGCAGTATTTT
TRBD2 | . | TRBJ2-7 | TRBV7-3 | CASSSKPGLAEQYF | TGTGCCAGCAGCTCGAAACCGGGACTAGCGGAGCAGTACTTC
. | . | TRBJ1-5 | TRBV7-2 | CASSVHYSNQPQHF | TGTGCCAGCAGCGTACACTATAGCAATCAGCCCCAGCATTTT
TRBD2 | few | TRBJ2-3 | TRBV6-6 | CASQIAGGPTDTQYF | TGTGCCAGCCAGATAGCGGGGGGGCCCACAGATACGCAGTATTTT
TRBD1 | once | TRBJ1-4 | TRBV4-3 | CASSHGTGGPGEKLFF | TGCGCCAGCAGCCACGGGACAGGGGGCCCGGGTGAAAAACTGTTTTTT
. | . | TRBJ2-1 | TRBV15 | CATSLALNEQFF | TGTGCCACCAGTTTAGCCCTTAATGAGCAGTTCTTC
. | . | TRBJ1-3 | TRBV15 | CATSREEAGRDGNTIYF | TGTGCCACCAGCAGAGAAGAAGCAGGGCGGGATGGAAACACCATATATTTT
. | many | TRBJ2-1 | TRBV4-3 | CASSQEAGDVEQFF | TGCGCCAGCAGCCAAGAGGCGGGTGACGTTGAGCAGTTCTTC
TRBD1 | few | TRBJ2-1 | TRBV6-5 | CASSTDRAYNEQFF | TGTGCCAGCAGTACGGACAGGGCCTACAATGAGCAGTTCTTC
. | few | TRBJ2-1 | TRBV29-1 | CSVDGLGDEQFF | TGCAGCGTTGATGGGTTAGGGGATGAGCAGTTCTTC
. | few | TRBJ1-3 | TRBV6-5 | CASSTQGYSGNTIYF | TGTGCCAGCAGTACTCAGGGCTACTCTGGAAACACCATATATTTT